This TCR beta chain was obtained from a study of beta chain features in type 1 diabetes. The wider study: Over all samples combined, some 110 million sorted cells were examined. Study-wide results and caveats: Insertions at VDJ junctions were less frequent in type 1 diabetes patients. These patients also deleted more nucleotides at the same junctions. Small HLA sub-analyses could not settle whether HLA shapes TCRB rearrangement.

Expressed TCRB transcripts were sequenced because the isolated RNA had all been reverse transcribed beforehand. Measured with immunoSEQ multiplex PCR; TCRdb has only the in-frame clones, and not every one. The sample carries hundreds of thousands of clones, approximately 15% recorded once. One heparinised blood draw, averaging roughly 0.11 L, came from each donor. Germline-derived CDR1 and CDR2 are SGHTA and FQGNSA. The CDR3 length is 13 residues. To note about this clone: Its antigen is unknown. An end of the junction differs from the germline gene, which may be a read error.

Sequencing was performed on naive CD4+ T cells from blood. The sequence derives from a man aged 25-45 years in good health. This chain links TRBV7-2 with TRBJ2-5, with no clear D. Written as DNA, the CDR3 is TGTGCCAGCAGCTTAGCTAGAAGAGAGGCCCAGTACTTC. This translates into CASSLARREAQYF.